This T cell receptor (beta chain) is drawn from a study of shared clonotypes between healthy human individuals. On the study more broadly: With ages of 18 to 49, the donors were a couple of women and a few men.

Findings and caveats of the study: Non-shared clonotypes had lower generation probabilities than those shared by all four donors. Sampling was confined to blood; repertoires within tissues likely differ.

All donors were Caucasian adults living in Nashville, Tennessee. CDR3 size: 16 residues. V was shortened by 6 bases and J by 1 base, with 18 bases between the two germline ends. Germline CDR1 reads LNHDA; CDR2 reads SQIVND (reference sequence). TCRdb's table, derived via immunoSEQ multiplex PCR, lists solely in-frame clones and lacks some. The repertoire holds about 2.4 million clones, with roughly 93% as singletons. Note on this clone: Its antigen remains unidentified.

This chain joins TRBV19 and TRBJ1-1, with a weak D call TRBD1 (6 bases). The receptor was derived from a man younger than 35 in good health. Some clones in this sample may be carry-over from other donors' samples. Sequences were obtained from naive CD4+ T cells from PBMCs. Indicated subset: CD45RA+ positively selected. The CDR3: CASRWGGPPENTEAFF. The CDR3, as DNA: TGTGCCAGTAGGTGGGGGGGCCCACCCGAGAACACTGAAGCTTTCTTT.